Given below is one T cell receptor (beta chain) in context. V shed 5 bases and J shed 0 bases, with 13 bases lying between them. This CDR3 is built from 16 residues. Germline loops: CDR1 LNHNV, CDR2 YYDKDF (reference sequence). The data derive from a study of control samples from healthy donors and cancer patients. Using immunoSEQ multiplex PCR, the repertoire was profiled, and TCRdb retains in-frame clones only, with some absent. The table has roughly 370,000 clones, 75% to 95% seen once. This clonotype was obtained from a man aged 40-49 years with head and neck cancer. Material for sequencing was PBMCs. The V call is TRBV15, the J call TRBJ2-2; D unresolved. The CDR3 sequence: CATSQEVWTNTGELFF. Here the CDR3 DNA reads TGTGCCACCAGCCAAGAGGTATGGACGAACACCGGGGAGCTGTTTTTT. Variable domain in full (rest from reference TRBV15 and TRBJ2-2): DAMVIQNPRYQVTQFGKPVTLSCSQTLNHNVMYWYQQKSSQAPKLLFHYYDKDFNNEADTPDNFQSRRPNTSFCFLDIRSPGLGDTAMYLCATSQEVWTNTGELFFGEGSRLTVL.